Detailed here is one T cell receptor (beta chain). What it binds is not known. The CDR3 covers 14 residues. The V and J ends lost 3 bases and 7 bases respectively, with 10 bases between them. CDR1 and CDR2 (germline): MGHRA, YSYEKL. The authors prepared the TCRbeta library with unique molecular identifiers. TCRdb re-called the PCR reads through MiXCR, storing one row per CDR3 protein. The sample includes some 260,000 distinct CDR3 sequences, under 30% of them seen just once. This sample is part of a study of T-cell reconstitution after alpha-beta-depleted transplantation in children. Study-level points and caveats: Expanded graft clones numbering several hundred reportedly gave rise to alpha-beta T cells about two months after transplant.

The V and J genes are TRBV4-1 and TRBJ1-6; possible D gene TRBD1, 5 bases. This sample comprised PBMCs, mostly from graft donor cells, obtained 360 days after TCRalphabeta/CD19-depleted stem cell transplant. The TCR sequence derives from a female patient aged 2-9 years who had a stem cell transplant for congenital amegakaryocytic thrombocytopenia, so the T cells may come from the graft donor. DNA for the CDR3: TGCGCCAGCAGCCAGGGACTCACAAATTCACCCCTCCACTTT. Translation: CASSQGLTNSPLHF.